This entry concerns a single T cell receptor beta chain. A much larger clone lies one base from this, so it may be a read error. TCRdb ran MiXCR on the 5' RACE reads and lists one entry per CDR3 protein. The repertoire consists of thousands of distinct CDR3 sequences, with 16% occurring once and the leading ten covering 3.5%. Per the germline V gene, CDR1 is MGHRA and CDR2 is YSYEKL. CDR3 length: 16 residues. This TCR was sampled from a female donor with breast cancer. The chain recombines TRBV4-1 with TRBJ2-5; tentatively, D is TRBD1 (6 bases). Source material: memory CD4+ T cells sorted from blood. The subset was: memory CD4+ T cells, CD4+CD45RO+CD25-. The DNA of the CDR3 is TGCGCCAGCAGCCAAGTTTTAGTGCGTCAGGGGCAGACCCTGTACTTC. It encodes CASSQVLVRQGQTLYF.